The rows below give T cell receptor beta chains drawn from one sample of a study of blood T cell repertoires in COVID-19. Here immunoSEQ multiplex PCR was the method, and the copy in TCRdb shows in-frame clones only, minus some. The sample includes roughly 230,000 clones, nearly 90% of them seen just once. Sequencing was done on a sample of peripheral blood. These receptor sequences come from a woman in her thirties or forties who had recovered from COVID-19. Each CDR3 is given with its conserved first and last residue. A D gene is named only where the DNA matches it firmly. Part of the rows lack a size; the others show once, few, many or a class for expanded clones.

size: -; J: TRBJ1-6; V: TRBV2; D: -; DNA: TGTGCCAGCAGTGTAGGCCAGGGGAATTCACCCCTCCACTTT; CDR3: CASSVGQGNSPLHF
size: -; J: TRBJ2-5; V: TRBV18; D: -; DNA: TGTGCCAGCTCACCCGACCAAGAGACCCAGTACTTC; CDR3: CASSPDQETQYF
size: -; J: TRBJ2-5; V: TRBV10-1; D: -; DNA: TGCGCCAGCAGTGATAGTCAGGCCCAAGAGACCCAGTACTTC; CDR3: CASSDSQAQETQYF
size: -; J: TRBJ1-1; V: TRBV18; D: TRBD1; DNA: TGTGCCAGCTCACCACGGCAGGGGGGGAACACTGAAGCTTTCTTT; CDR3: CASSPRQGGNTEAFF
size: -; J: TRBJ1-1; V: TRBV3-1/TRBV3-2; D: -; DNA: TGTGCCAGCAGTCCTACAGGGTCTTACTCTTCCGAAGCTTTCTTT; CDR3: CASSPTGSYSSEAFF
size: -; J: TRBJ1-1; V: TRBV5-1; D: TRBD1; DNA: TGCGCCAGCAGTTTGGACAGGGGCAACGAAGCTTTCTTT; CDR3: CASSLDRGNEAFF
size: -; J: TRBJ2-3; V: TRBV7-3; D: TRBD2; DNA: TGTGCCAGCAGAACTAGCGCGGACGATACGCAGTATTTT; CDR3: CASRTSADDTQYF
size: -; J: TRBJ2-1; V: TRBV30; D: -; DNA: TGTGCCTGGAGCGGTAGCTCCTACAATGAGCAGTTCTTC; CDR3: CAWSGSSYNEQFF
size: -; J: TRBJ1-4; V: TRBV6-5; D: -; DNA: TGTGCCAGCAGTTACGGGGGGACTAATGAAAAACTGTTTTTT; CDR3: CASSYGGTNEKLFF
size: -; J: TRBJ2-7; V: TRBV29-1; D: TRBD1; DNA: TGCAGCGTTTTTACAGGGGAAGAGCAGTACTTC; CDR3: CSVFTGEEQYF
size: -; J: TRBJ2-1; V: TRBV3-1/TRBV3-2; D: -; DNA: TGTGCCAGCAGCCAAGATCAGAGGGCAGTTAATGAGCAGTTCTTC; CDR3: CASSQDQRAVNEQFF
size: -; J: TRBJ1-4; V: TRBV30; D: -; DNA: TGTGCCTGGAGCGAGGCGGGTGAAAAACTGTTTTTT; CDR3: CAWSEAGEKLFF
size: -; J: TRBJ1-3; V: TRBV28; D: -; DNA: TGTGCCAGCAGTTTACGGGACGGGAGCTACTCTGGAAACACCATATATTTT; CDR3: CASSLRDGSYSGNTIYF
size: -; J: TRBJ2-2; V: TRBV11-3; D: TRBD2; DNA: TGTGCCAGCAGAAGGGGACTACCGGGGACCGGGGAGCTGTTTTTT; CDR3: CASRRGLPGTGELFF
size: -; J: TRBJ1-5; V: TRBV5-6; D: -; DNA: TGTGCCAGCAGCTTCGACGGGAATCAGCCCCAGCATTTT; CDR3: CASSFDGNQPQHF
size: -; J: TRBJ1-3; V: TRBV6-5; D: TRBD1; DNA: TGTGCCAGCAGTCCCAGGGGGCTTGCTGGAAACACCATATATTTT; CDR3: CASSPRGLAGNTIYF
size: -; J: TRBJ1-1; V: TRBV2; D: -; DNA: TGTGCCAGCTTGTTAGGAGAGGGCACTGAAGCTTTCTTT; CDR3: CASLLGEGTEAFF
size: few; J: TRBJ2-7; V: TRBV2; D: -; DNA: TGTGCCAGCAGGCAGGGCTCCTACGAGCAGTACTTC; CDR3: CASRQGSYEQYF
size: -; J: TRBJ1-3; V: TRBV7-9; D: -; DNA: TGTGCCAGCAGCCACAGGGCGTCCGGAAACACCATATATTTT; CDR3: CASSHRASGNTIYF
size: -; J: TRBJ2-5; V: TRBV11-2; D: TRBD2; DNA: TGTGCCAGCCGTCAACTACTAGCGGGGGGCCCCCGTCAAGAGACCCAGTACTTC; CDR3: CASRQLLAGGPRQETQYF
size: -; J: TRBJ2-5; V: TRBV10-2; D: -; DNA: TGCGCCAGCAGTGAGCGAACCGGGGTCGGAGAGACCCAGTACTTC; CDR3: CASSERTGVGETQYF
size: few; J: TRBJ2-7; V: TRBV5-6; D: TRBD1; DNA: TGTGCCAGCAGTACAGGGGGCGGCGAGCAGTACTTC; CDR3: CASSTGGGEQYF
size: -; J: TRBJ2-1; V: TRBV11-2; D: -; DNA: TGTGCCAGCAGCTTAGATCGAGGGAATGAGCAGTTCTTC; CDR3: CASSLDRGNEQFF
size: -; J: TRBJ1-2; V: TRBV28; D: TRBD1; DNA: TGTGCCAGCAGCATAATACAGGGGAGCTATGGCTACACCTTC; CDR3: CASSIIQGSYGYTF
size: -; J: TRBJ1-1; V: TRBV19; D: -; DNA: TGTGCCAGTAGTATAGATATCACCGGGAACACTGAAGCTTTCTTT; CDR3: CASSIDITGNTEAFF
size: -; J: TRBJ1-4; V: TRBV6-5; D: -; DNA: TGTGCCAGCAGCTCCCTGCAGGGAAGAAAACTGTTTTTT; CDR3: CASSSLQGRKLFF
size: -; J: TRBJ1-2; V: TRBV19; D: TRBD1; DNA: TGTGCCAGTAGTATCGGACAGGGGGATGGCTACACCTTC; CDR3: CASSIGQGDGYTF
size: once; J: TRBJ2-2; V: TRBV13; D: TRBD2; DNA: TGTGCCAGCAGCGGGTCGACTAGCGTCACCGGGGAGCTGTTTTTT; CDR3: CASSGSTSVTGELFF
size: -; J: TRBJ2-2; V: TRBV12-5; D: TRBD2; DNA: TGTGCTAGTGGTTTGGTAGTAAGCGGGGAGATTAACACCGGGGAGCTGTTTTTT; CDR3: CASGLVVSGEINTGELFF
size: -; J: TRBJ2-3; V: TRBV14; D: -; DNA: TGTGCCAGCAGCCAAGATTTCGTGGGCGGGGGCACAGATACGCAGTATTTT; CDR3: CASSQDFVGGGTDTQYF
size: -; J: TRBJ1-1; V: TRBV5-1; D: TRBD1; DNA: TGCGCCAGCAGCAAAAAGTGGCAGGGGGCGGAGGCTTTCTTT; CDR3: CASSKKWQGAEAFF
size: -; J: TRBJ1-1; V: TRBV3-1/TRBV3-2; D: -; DNA: TGTGCCAGCAGCCAAGTATACACCCCGGGCACTGAAGCTTTCTTT; CDR3: CASSQVYTPGTEAFF
size: -; J: TRBJ1-1; V: TRBV7-8; D: TRBD1; DNA: TGTGCCAGCAGCTTCGGGACAGGGGGCGCGGTCACTGAAGCTTTCTTT; CDR3: CASSFGTGGAVTEAFF
size: -; J: TRBJ2-1; V: TRBV7-8; D: -; DNA: TGTGCCAGCAGCTTAGGTCCCACAGGGAGATCCTACAATGAGCAGTTCTTC; CDR3: CASSLGPTGRSYNEQFF
size: -; J: TRBJ1-5; V: TRBV5-6; D: -; DNA: TGTGCCAGCAGCTTGTGGATTCAGCGGGCGGTGTCTGGTAATCAGCCCCAGCATTTT; CDR3: CASSLWIQRAVSGNQPQHF
size: -; J: TRBJ1-1; V: TRBV2; D: -; DNA: TGTGCCAGCAGTGACAGGGCAGACACTGAAGCTTTCTTT; CDR3: CASSDRADTEAFF
size: -; J: TRBJ2-3; V: TRBV5-1; D: -; DNA: TGCGCCAGCAGCTTGCCCCGGCGCGAGGGAGATACGCAGTATTTT; CDR3: CASSLPRREGDTQYF